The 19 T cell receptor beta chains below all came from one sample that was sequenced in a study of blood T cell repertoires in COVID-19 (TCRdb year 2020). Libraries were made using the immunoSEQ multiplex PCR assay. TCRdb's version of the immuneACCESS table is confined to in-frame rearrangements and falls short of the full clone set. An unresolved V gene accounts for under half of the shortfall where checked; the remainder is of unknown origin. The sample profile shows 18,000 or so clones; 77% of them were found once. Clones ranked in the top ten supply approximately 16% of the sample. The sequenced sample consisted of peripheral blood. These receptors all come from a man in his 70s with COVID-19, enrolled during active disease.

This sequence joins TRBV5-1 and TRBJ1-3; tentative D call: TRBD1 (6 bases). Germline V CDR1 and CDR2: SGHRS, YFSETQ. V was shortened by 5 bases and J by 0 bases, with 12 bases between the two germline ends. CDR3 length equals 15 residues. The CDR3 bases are TGCGCCAGCAGACCCGCAGGGGACTCTGGAAACACCATATATTTT. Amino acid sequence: CASRPAGDSGNTIYF.

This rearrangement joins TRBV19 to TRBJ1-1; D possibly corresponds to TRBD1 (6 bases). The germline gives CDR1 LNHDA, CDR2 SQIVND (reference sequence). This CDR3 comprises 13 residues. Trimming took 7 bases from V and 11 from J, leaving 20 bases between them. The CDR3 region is CASKNRDGMGAFF. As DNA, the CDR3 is TGTGCCAGTAAAAACAGGGACGGGATGGGCGCTTTCTTT.

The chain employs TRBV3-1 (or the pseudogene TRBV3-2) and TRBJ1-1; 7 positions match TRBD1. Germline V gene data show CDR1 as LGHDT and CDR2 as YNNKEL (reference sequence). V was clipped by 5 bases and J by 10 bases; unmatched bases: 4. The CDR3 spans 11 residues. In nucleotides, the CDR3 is TGTGCCAGCAGCAAACAGGGGAGAGCTTTCTTT. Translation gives CASSKQGRAFF.

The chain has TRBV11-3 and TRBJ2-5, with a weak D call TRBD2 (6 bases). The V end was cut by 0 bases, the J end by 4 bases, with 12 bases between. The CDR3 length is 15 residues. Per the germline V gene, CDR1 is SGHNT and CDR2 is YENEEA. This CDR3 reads CASSLDGRWGETQYF. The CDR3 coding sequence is TGTGCCAGCAGCTTAGACGGGAGATGGGGAGAGACCCAGTACTTC.

The CDR3 is CASSPWGGGDSPLHF. For the CDR3, the DNA is TGTGCCAGCAGCCCATGGGGGGGAGGGGATTCACCCCTCCACTTT. The chain combines TRBV7-3 with TRBJ1-6, with D perhaps TRBD1 (5 bases). This CDR3 spans 15 amino acids. Between the trimmed V and J ends, which lost 5 bases and 8 bases, there was a span of 16 bases. CDR1 and CDR2 from the germline V gene are SGHTA and FQGTGA.

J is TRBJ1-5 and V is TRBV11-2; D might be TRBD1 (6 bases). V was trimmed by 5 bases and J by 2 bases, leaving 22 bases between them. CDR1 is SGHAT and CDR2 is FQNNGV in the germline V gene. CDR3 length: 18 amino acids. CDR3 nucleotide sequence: TGTGCCAGCAGCCTAGGCTGGGGGGGGGCAGGGGGCAATCAGCCCCAGCATTTT. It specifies CASSLGWGGAGGNQPQHF.

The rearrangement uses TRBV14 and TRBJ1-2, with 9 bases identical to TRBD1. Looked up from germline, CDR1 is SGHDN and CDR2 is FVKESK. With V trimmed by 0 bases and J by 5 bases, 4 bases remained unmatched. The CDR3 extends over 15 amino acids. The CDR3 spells CASSQDQGQGYGYTF. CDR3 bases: TGTGCCAGCAGCCAAGATCAGGGACAGGGATATGGCTACACCTTC.

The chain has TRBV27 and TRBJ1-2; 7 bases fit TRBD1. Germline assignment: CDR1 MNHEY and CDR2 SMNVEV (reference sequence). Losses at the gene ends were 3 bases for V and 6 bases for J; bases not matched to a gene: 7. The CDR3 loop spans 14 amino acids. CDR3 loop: CASSFSTGWDGYTF. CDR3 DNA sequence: TGTGCCAGCAGTTTTTCGACAGGGTGGGATGGCTACACCTTC.

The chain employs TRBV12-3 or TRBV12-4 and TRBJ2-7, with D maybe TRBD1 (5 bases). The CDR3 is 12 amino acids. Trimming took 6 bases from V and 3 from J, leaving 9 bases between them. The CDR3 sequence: CASSPGHYEQYF. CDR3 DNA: TGTGCCAGCAGCCCCGGACACTACGAGCAGTACTTC.

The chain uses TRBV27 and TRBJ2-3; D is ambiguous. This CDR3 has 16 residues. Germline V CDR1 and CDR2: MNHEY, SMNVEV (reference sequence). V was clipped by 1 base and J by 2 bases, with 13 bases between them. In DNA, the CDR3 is TGTGCCAGCAGTTTATTAAGGCAGGCTACCACAGATACGCAGTATTTT. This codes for CASSLLRQATTDTQYF.

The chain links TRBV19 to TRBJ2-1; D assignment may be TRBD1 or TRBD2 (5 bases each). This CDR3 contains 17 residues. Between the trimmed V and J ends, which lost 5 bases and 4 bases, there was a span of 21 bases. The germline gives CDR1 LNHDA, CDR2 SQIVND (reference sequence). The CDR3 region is CASSVGLNWGLYNEQFF. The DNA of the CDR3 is TGTGCCAGTAGTGTAGGACTGAACTGGGGCCTATACAATGAGCAGTTCTTC.

CDR3: CASSYNAKGANYGYTF. The CDR3, as DNA: TGCGCCAGCAGCTACAACGCCAAGGGGGCGAACTATGGCTACACCTTC. The chain joins TRBV5-1 to TRBJ1-2; 7 bases align to TRBD1. The CDR3 is 16 residues long. Per the germline V gene, CDR1 is SGHRS and CDR2 is YFSETQ. The junction had 10 bases not matched to a gene; V was cut back by 3 bases and J by 2 bases. The whole variable domain, filled in from reference TRBV5-1 and TRBJ1-2, reads KAGVTQTPRYLIKTRGQQVTLSCSPISGHRSVSWYQQTPGQGLQFLFEYFSETQRNKGNFPGRFSGRQFSNSRSEMNVSTLELGDSALYLCASSYNAKGANYGYTFGSGTRLTVV.

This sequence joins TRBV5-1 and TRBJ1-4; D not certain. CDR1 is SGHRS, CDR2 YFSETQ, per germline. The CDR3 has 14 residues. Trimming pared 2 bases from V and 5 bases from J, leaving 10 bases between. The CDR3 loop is CASSFYQRNEKLFF. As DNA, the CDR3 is TGCGCCAGCAGCTTTTACCAGAGGAATGAAAAACTGTTTTTT.

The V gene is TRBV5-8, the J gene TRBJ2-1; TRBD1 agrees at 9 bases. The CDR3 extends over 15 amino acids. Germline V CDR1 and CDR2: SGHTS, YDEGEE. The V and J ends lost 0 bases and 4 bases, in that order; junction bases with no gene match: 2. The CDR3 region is CASSLGTGAYNEQFF. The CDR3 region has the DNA TGTGCCAGCAGCTTGGGGACAGGGGCTTACAATGAGCAGTTCTTC.

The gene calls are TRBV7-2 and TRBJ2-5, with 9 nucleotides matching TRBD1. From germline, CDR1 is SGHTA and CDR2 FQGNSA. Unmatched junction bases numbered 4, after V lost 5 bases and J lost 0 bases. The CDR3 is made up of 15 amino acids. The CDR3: CASSRGTGNQETQYF. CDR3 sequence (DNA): TGTGCCAGCAGCCGTGGGACAGGGAACCAAGAGACCCAGTACTTC.

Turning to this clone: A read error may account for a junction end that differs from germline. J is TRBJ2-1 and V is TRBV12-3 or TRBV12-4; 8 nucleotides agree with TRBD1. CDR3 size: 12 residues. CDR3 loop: CASSLDRTGNIF. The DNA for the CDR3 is TGTGCCAGCAGTTTGGACCGGACAGGGAATATCTTC.

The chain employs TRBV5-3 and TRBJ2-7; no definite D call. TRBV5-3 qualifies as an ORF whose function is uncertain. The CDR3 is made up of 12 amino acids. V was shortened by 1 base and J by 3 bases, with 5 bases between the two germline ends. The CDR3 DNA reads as TGTGCCAGAAGCTTGCTCGGCTACGAGCAGTACTTC. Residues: CARSLLGYEQYF.

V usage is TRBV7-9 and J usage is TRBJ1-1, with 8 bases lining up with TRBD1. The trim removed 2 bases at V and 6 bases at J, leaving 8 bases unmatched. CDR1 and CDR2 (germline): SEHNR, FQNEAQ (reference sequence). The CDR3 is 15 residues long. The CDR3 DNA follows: TGTGCCAGCAGCTTACGGGAGGACAGGGAAGCTGAAGCTTTCTTT. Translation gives CASSLREDREAEAFF. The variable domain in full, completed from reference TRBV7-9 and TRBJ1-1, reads DTGVSQNPRHKITKRGQNVTFRCDPISEHNRLYWYRQTLGQGPEFLTYFQNEAQLEKSRLLSDRFSAERPKGSFSTLEIQRTEQGDSAMYLCASSLREDREAEAFFGQGTRLTVV.

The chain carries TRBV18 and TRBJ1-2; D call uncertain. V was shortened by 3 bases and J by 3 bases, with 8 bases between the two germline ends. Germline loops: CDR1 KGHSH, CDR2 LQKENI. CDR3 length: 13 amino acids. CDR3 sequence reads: CASSPYGDYGYTF. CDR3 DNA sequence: TGTGCCAGCTCACCGTACGGAGACTATGGCTACACCTTC.